This T cell receptor (beta chain) was recovered during a study of vaccination and CD4 T cells after COVID-19. Study overall: Convalescent individuals numbered four females and six males, two being Hispanic. The study sampled a few convalescent patients at day 14 and again at days 161 to 241 post-vaccination.

The V and J ends lost 6 bases and 12 bases, in that order; junction bases with no gene match: 12. The CDR3 spans 14 residues. The germline CDR1 and CDR2 sequences are ENHRY and SYGVKD. Sequenced with the Oncomine TCR Beta short-read assay was DNA taken from cultured CD4+ T cells. TCRdb redid the calling of the PCR reads with MiXCR, one entry per CDR3 protein. The sample shows 23,000 or so distinct CDR3 sequences, less than 40% of them seen only once. The time point: late sampling 161 to 241 days after vaccination in a few convalescent patients. Stated treatment: roughly 10-day PBMC culture with coronavirus spike peptide pools or control peptides (ViraFEST assay). Scientists separated out CD4+ T cells through negative selection following 10 days in culture. Notes on this clonotype: Its antigen is not known.

The input for sequencing was CD4+ T cells from blood, cultured in vitro, taken about 7 months after SARS-CoV-2 vaccination. The sequence was collected from a human donor who had recovered from COVID-19. This sequence joins TRBV10-3 and TRBJ2-1; 9 bases align to TRBD2. The CDR3 nucleotides read TGTGCCATCAGGGGACTAGCCCCATCACAAGGGCAGTTCTTC. Its protein product is CAIRGLAPSQGQFF.